The 31 T cell receptor beta chains presented below share a single source sample, sequenced in a study of shared clonotypes between healthy human individuals. Generated by immunoSEQ multiplex PCR, the TCRdb table keeps only in-frame clones and is missing some. Among 950,000 to 1,100,000 clones listed, 75% to 80% were seen once. Source material: memory CD4+ T cells from PBMCs. As for subset: CD45RA-negative fraction. These receptors were collected from a man aged 18 to 29 in good health. Some clones in this sample may be carry-over from other donors' samples.

The chain combines TRBV7-6 with TRBJ1-1; D is ambiguous. Trimming took off 0 bases at V and 4 bases at J, with 6 bases between the two ends. The length of the CDR3 is 13 residues. From germline, CDR1 is SGHVS and CDR2 FNYEAQ. The CDR3 spells CASSLALGTEAFF. CDR3 bases: TGTGCCAGCAGCTTAGCATTGGGCACTGAAGCTTTCTTT.

The V and J genes are TRBV15 and TRBJ2-5; TRBD2 agrees at 16 bases. The CDR3 runs 17 residues. V lost 2 bases, J lost 7 bases, and 7 bases stayed unmatched. Germline V gene sequence: CDR1 LNHNV, CDR2 YYDKDF (reference sequence). The CDR3 protein is CATSRSGLAGGPGTQYF. CDR3 DNA sequence: TGTGCCACCAGCAGATCGGGACTAGCGGGAGGGCCCGGGACCCAGTACTTC.

About this clone: This sample also contains other DNA sequences that code for the same CDR3. The chain employs TRBV19 and TRBJ1-2; weak D call: TRBD1 (5 bases). Trimming cost V 3 bases and J 3 bases, with 8 bases left between them. Germline V lookup: CDR1 LNHDA, CDR2 SQIVND (reference sequence). The CDR3 covers 13 residues. CDR3 in DNA: TGTGCCAGTAGTATCGGCAGGGACTATGGCTACACCTTC. Translating it yields CASSIGRDYGYTF.

This clone is a singleton in its sample. The V call is TRBV6-5, the J call TRBJ2-7; perhaps TRBD1 as D (5 bases). This CDR3 is 13 amino acids long. CDR1 and CDR2 from the germline V gene are MNHEY and SVGAGI. V was cut by 6 bases and J by 3 bases, with 12 bases left in between. The CDR3 nucleotides are TGTGCCAGCAGCGCCCCAGGGTTCTACGAGCAGTACTTC. Its protein is CASSAPGFYEQYF.

The V call is TRBV5-1, the J call TRBJ2-5; 8 bases line up with TRBD2. V shed 2 bases, J shed 4 bases, and the junction held 4 bases outside the gene matches. Germline V gene sequence: CDR1 SGHRS, CDR2 YFSETQ. CDR3 size: 14 residues. The CDR3 loop reads CASSFGTSPETQYF. CDR3 bases: TGCGCCAGCAGCTTCGGGACTAGTCCAGAGACCCAGTACTTC.

The CDR3 DNA reads TGTGCCAGCAGCTTAGAGGGAGGTAGTGAAGCTTTCTTT. Translated: CASSLEGGSEAFF. This rearrangement joins TRBV7-9 to TRBJ1-1; D uncertain. V gave up 1 base and J gave up 7 bases, with 10 bases separating them. The CDR3 runs 13 residues. CDR1 is SEHNR, CDR2 FQNEAQ, per germline (reference sequence).

This chain joins TRBV6-5 and TRBJ1-6, with D possibly matching TRBD1 (5 bases). Trimming shortened V by 0 bases and J by 7 bases, and 13 bases separated the two germline ends. This CDR3 is built from 16 residues. CDR1 MNHEY and CDR2 SVGAGI come from the germline V gene. The DNA of the CDR3 is TGTGCCAGCAGTTACTCGAGGGAACCAGGGAATTCACCCCTCCACTTT. Its protein is CASSYSREPGNSPLHF.

This clone came up once. This may be a read error, as it is one base from a much larger clone. The same CDR3 arises from other DNA sequences in this sample as well. The chain couples TRBV7-2 to TRBJ1-5; D ambiguous. V dropped 5 bases and J dropped 2 bases, with 4 bases sitting between them. There are 12 residues in the CDR3. From germline, CDR1 is SGHTA and CDR2 FQGNSA. CDR3 nucleotide sequence: TGTGCCAGCAGCCCAGGCAATCAGCCCCAGCATTTT. Translating it yields CASSPGNQPQHF.

The chain employs TRBV6-5 and TRBJ1-6, with 7 bases fitting TRBD1. The CDR3 runs 15 residues. The V segment lost 6 bases and the J segment 13 bases; nucleotides outside the gene matches: 15. Germline CDR1 reads MNHEY; CDR2 reads SVGAGI. CDR3 sequence reads: CASSLSTGLFSPLHF. In DNA form, the CDR3 reads TGTGCCAGCAGCCTCTCGACAGGGTTGTTTAGTCCCCTCCACTTT.

Comments on this clone: This may arise from a read error, as a much more abundant clone is one base away. The J gene is TRBJ2-6, the V gene TRBV7-9; D not resolved. Germline V gives CDR1 SEHNR, CDR2 FQNEAQ (reference sequence). The CDR3 has 13 amino acids. Trimming removed 2 bases from V and 2 bases from J, with 1 base in between. CDR3 sequence reads: CASSLPGANVLTF. For the CDR3, the DNA is TGTGCCAGCAGCTTACCTGGGGCCAACGTCCTGACTTTC. Supplemented by reference TRBV7-9 and TRBJ2-6, the full variable domain reads DTGVSQNPRHKITKRGQNVTFRCDPISEHNRLYWYRQTLGQGPEFLTYFQNEAQLEKSRLLSDRFSAERPKGSFSTLEIQRTEQGDSAMYLCASSLPGANVLTFGAGSRLTVL.

The chain couples TRBV19 to TRBJ1-2; unclear D gene. The CDR3 has 14 amino acids. Germline V gene lookup returns CDR1 LNHDA and CDR2 SQIVND (reference sequence). Trimming removed 1 base from V and 4 bases from J, with 10 bases in between. Written as DNA, the CDR3 is TGTGCCAGTAGTATAGTAGGGCACCGCTATGGCTACACCTTC. Its protein is CASSIVGHRYGYTF.

This sequence joins TRBV5-8 and TRBJ1-4; TRBD1 aligns across 10 bases. The CDR3 is 13 residues long. Germline V gene data show CDR1 as SGHTS and CDR2 as YDEGEE. The V and J ends lost 7 bases and 9 bases, in that order; junction bases with no gene match: 6. DNA of the CDR3: TGTGCCAGCTGGGACAGGGGCAAGAAAAAACTGTTTTTT. Protein sequence: CASWDRGKKKLFF.

J is TRBJ2-3 and V is TRBV6-1; D remains ambiguous. The CDR3 is 14 amino acids. The germline V gene has CDR1 MNHNS and CDR2 SASEGT. V dropped 7 bases and J dropped 3 bases, with 14 bases sitting between them. The CDR3 region is CASKTGEQTDTQYF. CDR3 sequence (DNA): TGTGCCAGCAAGACCGGCGAACAGACAGATACGCAGTATTTT.

This chain joins TRBV11-3 and TRBJ2-7, with D perhaps matching TRBD1 (5 bases). The length of the CDR3 is 15 residues. Trimming removed 5 bases from V and 3 bases from J, with 17 bases in between. In germline, CDR1 is SGHNT, CDR2 YENEEA. DNA of the CDR3: TGTGCCAGCAGCCCCGGACGAGGACAAAACTACGAGCAGTACTTC. Translated, it gives CASSPGRGQNYEQYF.

The chain employs TRBV18 and TRBJ1-2; D possibly corresponds to TRBD1 (5 bases). CDR3 length: 14 residues. The ends were cut back, 0 bases at V and 6 bases at J, with 11 bases in the middle. The germline CDR1 and CDR2 sequences are KGHSH and LQKENI. CDR3 nucleotide sequence: TGTGCCAGCTCACCACCGGTATCAGGGCATGGCTACACCTTC. Its protein product is CASSPPVSGHGYTF. Supplemented by reference TRBV18 and TRBJ1-2, the full variable domain reads NAGVMQNPRHLVRRRGQEARLRCSPMKGHSHVYWYRQLPEEGLKFMVYLQKENIIDESGMPKERFSAEFPKEGPSILRIQQVVRGDSAAYFCASSPPVSGHGYTFGSGTRLTVV.

This clone turned up a few times. Other nucleotide sequences in the sample specify the same CDR3. This CDR3 reads CASSTRQNTGELFF. The CDR3 DNA sequence: TGCGCCAGCAGCACAAGACAGAACACCGGGGAGCTGTTTTTT. The chain uses TRBV5-1 and TRBJ2-2; D is uncertain. Trimming took 4 bases from V and 1 from J, leaving 8 bases between them. Germline V CDR1 and CDR2: SGHRS, YFSETQ. The CDR3 consists of 14 residues. Combining the CDR3 with reference TRBV5-1 and TRBJ2-2 gives the whole variable domain KAGVTQTPRYLIKTRGQQVTLSCSPISGHRSVSWYQQTPGQGLQFLFEYFSETQRNKGNFPGRFSGRQFSNSRSEMNVSTLELGDSALYLCASSTRQNTGELFFGEGSRLTVL.

CDR3 residues: CASSLTGGSATNEKLFF. CDR3 bases: TGTGCCAGCAGCCTAACGGGGGGGAGTGCAACTAATGAAAAACTGTTTTTT. The J gene is TRBJ1-4, the V gene TRBV11-2; the D gene is possibly TRBD1 (5 bases). Germline CDR1 reads SGHAT; CDR2 reads FQNNGV. With 5 bases removed from V and 0 bases from J, the gap between germline ends came to 16 bases. The CDR3 loop spans 17 amino acids.

This clone was seen only a few times. This chain uses TRBV2 with TRBJ2-7; 9 nucleotides align to TRBD2. The germline V gene has CDR1 SNHLY and CDR2 FYNNEI. CDR3 size: 15 residues. J lost 0 bases, V lost 2 bases, and 2 bases had no gene match. In nucleotides, the CDR3 is TGTGCCAGCAGTGAACAGGGACTAGCCTCCTACGAGCAGTACTTC. Amino acid sequence: CASSEQGLASYEQYF.

This clone is a singleton in its sample. V gene TRBV5-6 combines with J gene TRBJ2-5, with TRBD2 matching over 13 bases. Germline V CDR1 and CDR2: SGHDT, YYEEEE. The V and J ends lost 3 bases and 2 bases, in that order; junction bases with no gene match: 7. This CDR3 contains 17 residues. This CDR3 is CASSSRTSGSGQETQYF. The CDR3, as DNA: TGTGCCAGCAGCTCAAGGACTAGCGGGAGCGGACAAGAGACCCAGTACTTC.

This rearrangement joins TRBV2 to TRBJ2-1, with D perhaps TRBD2 (6 bases). Trimming left V 1 base short and J 7 bases short, with 14 bases between. The CDR3 covers 15 residues. Germline loops: CDR1 SNHLY, CDR2 FYNNEI. CDR3 sequence (DNA): TGTGCCAGCAGTGAAGACTCGGGAGTGGGTAATGAGCAGTTCTTC. Its protein is CASSEDSGVGNEQFF.

In this sample, this clone turned up once. The chain uses TRBV19 and TRBJ2-3, with 7 nucleotides matching TRBD2. V gave up 10 bases and J gave up 5 bases; unmatched junction bases: 15. Germline CDR1 and CDR2: LNHDA and SQIVND (reference sequence). The CDR3 spans 15 residues. The CDR3 loop is CATSPRTSKEDTQYF. The CDR3 bases are TGTGCCACCTCCCCCCGGACTAGTAAGGAAGATACGCAGTATTTT.

The chain combines TRBV14 with TRBJ2-3; TRBD2 might be the D (5 bases). Trimming removed 7 bases at V and 0 bases at J, with 20 bases between. CDR1 and CDR2 from the germline V gene are SGHDN and FVKESK. This CDR3 is built from 17 residues. The DNA of the CDR3 is TGTGCCAGCACCGAACCTTCTCGGAGCGGTAGCACAGATACGCAGTATTTT. Translated, it gives CASTEPSRSGSTDTQYF.

V gene TRBV7-8 combines with J gene TRBJ2-1; the D is unclear. Germline loops: CDR1 SGHVS, CDR2 FQNEAQ. V was pared by 2 bases and J by 7 bases, with 6 bases between. This CDR3 spans 12 amino acids. CDR3 in amino acids: CASSLKGNEQFF. The DNA for the CDR3 is TGTGCCAGCAGCTTAAAGGGTAATGAGCAGTTCTTC.

The gene calls are TRBV28 and TRBJ1-2; D is ambiguous. This CDR3 contains 16 residues. CDR1 MDHEN and CDR2 SYDVKM come from the germline V gene. Trimming removed 3 bases at V and 8 bases at J, with 22 bases between. CDR3 bases: TGTGCCAGCAGTTTGTGGGGATCGAAGTATGGTTGGGGCTACACCTTC. Protein sequence: CASSLWGSKYGWGYTF.

This clone has a single count. The rearrangement uses TRBV7-8 and TRBJ2-7, with 13 bases aligning to TRBD2. The V and J ends lost 5 bases and 6 bases, in that order; junction bases with no gene match: 16. This CDR3 has 18 residues. Germline V gene sequence: CDR1 SGHVS, CDR2 FQNEAQ. CDR3: CASSPQSLAGGPIREQYF. The CDR3 DNA is TGTGCCAGCAGCCCGCAATCACTAGCGGGAGGGCCGATCCGCGAGCAGTACTTC.

This chain joins TRBV14 and TRBJ2-3; possibly TRBD2 for D (6 bases). Germline V gene lookup returns CDR1 SGHDN and CDR2 FVKESK. CDR3 length equals 15 residues. V was cut by 5 bases and J by 2 bases, with 14 bases left in between. The CDR3 here is CASSSFGTLTDTQYF. CDR3 DNA sequence: TGTGCCAGCAGCTCATTCGGGACTCTCACAGATACGCAGTATTTT. The entire variable domain, with the rest obtained from reference TRBV14 and TRBJ2-3, is as follows: EAGVTQFPSHSVIEKGQTVTLRCDPISGHDNLYWYRRVMGKEIKFLLHFVKESKQDESGMPNNRFLAERTGGTYSTLKVQPAELEDSGVYFCASSSFGTLTDTQYFGPGTRLTVL.

This chain joins TRBV7-2 and TRBJ2-3; 8 bases line up with TRBD1. This CDR3 has 14 amino acids. J was trimmed by 5 bases and V by 6 bases; bases with no gene match: 7. Germline CDR1 is SGHTA and CDR2 is FQGNSA. The CDR3 DNA reads TGTGCCAGCAGGCCGACAGGGGCCGGAGATACGCAGTATTTT. This gives the protein CASRPTGAGDTQYF.

This sequence joins TRBV6-1 and TRBJ1-2, with 10 bases that match TRBD1. This CDR3 is built from 17 residues. Germline CDR1 is MNHNS and CDR2 is SASEGT. The V gene end was trimmed by 6 bases and the J gene end by 1 base; junction bases not matched to a gene: 11. DNA for the CDR3: TGTGCCAGCAGAGAACCCGGGACAGGGGCTTTTAACTATGGCTACACCTTC. Its translation is CASREPGTGAFNYGYTF.

This clone came up once. Other DNA sequences in the same sample also yield this CDR3. The chain recombines TRBV18 with TRBJ2-2; D unclear. Germline values: CDR1 KGHSH, CDR2 LQKENI. The length of the CDR3 is 12 residues. The V and J ends lost 1 base and 6 bases respectively, with 3 bases between them. The CDR3: CASSPRSGELFF. Written as DNA, the CDR3 is TGTGCCAGCTCACCACGCTCCGGGGAGCTGTTTTTT.

This sequence joins TRBV7-2 and TRBJ2-4; tentatively, D is TRBD1 (5 bases). V was shortened by 2 bases and J by 1 base, with 6 bases between the two germline ends. Looked up from germline, CDR1 is SGHTA and CDR2 is FQGNSA. The CDR3 has 14 amino acids. The CDR3 protein is CASSLYRAKNIQYF. CDR3 bases: TGTGCCAGCAGCTTATACAGGGCCAAAAACATTCAGTACTTC.

This rearrangement joins TRBV19 to TRBJ2-3; 7 nucleotides agree with TRBD1. The V gene end was trimmed by 4 bases and the J gene end by 5 bases; junction bases not matched to a gene: 3. There are 13 residues in the CDR3. The germline V gene encodes CDR1 LNHDA and CDR2 SQIVND (reference sequence). This chain's CDR3 is CASSTWDRDTQYF. The DNA for the CDR3 is TGTGCCAGTAGTACCTGGGACAGAGATACGCAGTATTTT.